This TCR beta chain was identified during a study of read filtering for tumor transcriptome and immune sequencing. Study-level background: 8 patients were R-ISS I, approximately 15 were R-ISS II, about seven were R-ISS III. General study results and limits: Compared with RNA-seq, IR-seq gave much higher clonotype depth and reliability.

Germline lookup yields CDR1 SEHNR and CDR2 FQNEAQ (reference sequence). The CDR3 contains 12 residues. Between the trimmed V and J ends, which lost 5 bases and 11 bases, there was a span of 12 bases. The table lists this clonotype with many counts. What it binds is unknown. This library used around 0.4 ug RNA and molecular barcoded adaptors spanning alpha/delta and beta/gamma chains. TCRdb recomputed calls from the reads with MiXCR, one row per CDR3 protein. The sample has 100,000 to 150,000 distinct CDR3 sequences, roughly 13% seen once. Material: a population of CD138-negative cells sorted from bone marrow. The receptor was derived from a donor at least 40 years old with multiple myeloma. This rearrangement joins TRBV7-9 to TRBJ1-4, with a weak D call TRBD1 (6 bases). This CDR3 reads CASSPTGTKLFF. CDR3 DNA: TGTGCCAGCAGCCCAACAGGGACCAAACTGTTTTTT.